The 21 T cell receptor beta chains below come from one sample, sequenced in a study of blood T cell repertoires in COVID-19. Sequencing used immunoSEQ multiplex PCR; TCRdb keeps in-frame clones, though not all of them. The data show some 190,000 clones, around 90% seen once. Sequenced input: peripheral blood. These receptor sequences come from a human donor in a cohort sampled during active COVID-19.

The chain links TRBV28 to TRBJ2-3; 9 bases match TRBD1. The germline gives CDR1 MDHEN, CDR2 SYDVKM. This CDR3 spans 16 amino acids. The ends lost 3 bases at V and 4 bases at J; junction bases unmatched: 8. As DNA, the CDR3 is TGTGCCAGCAGTTTGTCCACAGGGGGCAGCCCAGATACGCAGTATTTT. The encoded protein is CASSLSTGGSPDTQYF.

The CDR3 DNA follows: TGTGCCAGCAGACTAGATACGCAGTATTTT. It is translated as CASRLDTQYF. The chain couples TRBV2 to TRBJ2-3, with D unresolved. Germline values: CDR1 SNHLY, CDR2 FYNNEI. This CDR3 comprises 10 residues. The V end was cut by 6 bases, the J end by 5 bases, with 3 bases between.

The V gene is TRBV7-8, the J gene TRBJ1-5; TRBD1 might be the D (5 bases). The CDR3 runs to 15 residues. CDR1 SGHVS and CDR2 FQNEAQ come from the germline V gene. V shed 1 base and J shed 0 bases, with 7 bases lying between them. The CDR3 DNA follows: TGTGCCAGCAGCTTAGGGACAACTAGCAATCAGCCCCAGCATTTT. It codes for CASSLGTTSNQPQHF. The whole variable domain, remainder taken from reference TRBV7-8 and TRBJ1-5, is GAGVSQSPRYKVAKRGQDVALRCDPISGHVSLFWYQQALGQGPEFLTYFQNEAQLDKSGLPSDRFFAERPEGSVSTLKIQRTQQEDSAVYLCASSLGTTSNQPQHFGDGTRLSIL.

The chain joins TRBV5-6 to TRBJ2-3; 11 positions agree with TRBD2. V shed 4 bases, J shed 2 bases, and the junction held 6 bases outside the gene matches. The germline gives CDR1 SGHDT, CDR2 YYEEEE. This CDR3 region has 16 residues. CDR3 nucleotide sequence: TGTGCCAGCAGCGGGGGTAGCGGGAGGGCCACAGATACGCAGTATTTT. This translates into CASSGGSGRATDTQYF.

The J gene is TRBJ2-3, the V gene TRBV10-3, with D tentatively TRBD1 (6 bases). Germline values: CDR1 ENHRY, CDR2 SYGVKD. V was clipped by 10 bases and J by 2 bases, with 10 bases between them. The CDR3 is 12 amino acids. CDR3 loop: CASQGLTDTQYF. In DNA, the CDR3 is TGTGCCAGCCAGGGGCTCACAGATACGCAGTATTTT.

The chain has TRBV5-1 and TRBJ2-5; no firm D call. Trimming removed 2 bases from V and 0 bases from J, with 14 bases in between. The CDR3 totals 16 residues. In germline, CDR1 is SGHRS, CDR2 YFSETQ. CDR3 sequence reads: CASSFSPQANQETQYF. The CDR3 DNA follows: TGCGCCAGCAGCTTCAGTCCTCAAGCGAACCAAGAGACCCAGTACTTC.

The V call is TRBV19, the J call TRBJ1-5, with TRBD1 matching 8 bases. Per the germline V gene, CDR1 is LNHDA and CDR2 is SQIVND (reference sequence). The CDR3 contains 15 residues. The trim removed 8 bases at V and 2 bases at J, leaving 8 bases unmatched. The CDR3, as DNA: TGTGCCAGTGGGCGACAGGGGACGGGCAATCAGCCCCAGCATTTT. It encodes CASGRQGTGNQPQHF.

V usage is TRBV9 and J usage is TRBJ2-7; 9 bases match TRBD2. This CDR3 contains 14 residues. Germline-derived CDR1 and CDR2 are SGDLS and YYNGEE. V shed 2 bases, J shed 4 bases, and the junction held 4 bases outside the gene matches. This CDR3 is CASSVMAGGYEQYF. CDR3 DNA: TGTGCCAGCAGCGTTATGGCGGGGGGGTACGAGCAGTACTTC.

The chain joins TRBV19 to TRBJ2-6; TRBD1 aligns across 9 bases. This CDR3 region has 19 residues. Trimming took 5 bases from V and 1 from J; bases not matched to a gene: 12. The V gene's germline CDR1 is LNHDA and CDR2 SQIVND (reference sequence). The CDR3 region has the DNA TGTGCCAGTAGTGACCCCTCCCGGGACAGGGTTTCTGGGGCCAACGTCCTGACTTTC. This translates into CASSDPSRDRVSGANVLTF.

The CDR3 region is CASSQNPTHPKETQYF. DNA for the CDR3: TGTGCCAGCAGCCAAAACCCCACACACCCCAAAGAGACCCAGTACTTC. The chain combines TRBV7-9 with TRBJ2-5; no clear D. The CDR3 contains 16 residues. V lost 5 bases and J 3 bases, leaving 19 bases between the germline ends. Per the germline V gene, CDR1 is SEHNR and CDR2 is FQNEAQ (reference sequence).

On this clone itself: The same CDR3 is also encoded by other DNA sequences in this sample. The CDR3 protein is CASSPGGSSYEQYF. The CDR3, as DNA: TGTGCCAGCAGCCCAGGGGGTTCCTCCTACGAGCAGTACTTC. The genes are TRBV6-2 or TRBV6-3 and TRBJ2-7; 7 positions match TRBD1. The CDR3 extends over 14 amino acids. V lost 6 bases, J lost 0 bases, and 5 bases stayed unmatched. The germline V gene encodes CDR1 MNHEY and CDR2 SVGEGT.

A single count supports this clone. The V and J genes are TRBV27 and TRBJ1-6; D may be TRBD1 (5 bases). V gave up 4 bases and J gave up 10 bases, with 26 bases separating them. CDR1 and CDR2 from the germline V gene are MNHEY and SMNVEV (reference sequence). The CDR3 has 18 amino acids. Here the CDR3 reads CASSYLGLGLQKGSPLHF. Written as DNA, the CDR3 is TGTGCCAGCAGTTACCTTGGGTTGGGACTCCAAAAAGGGTCACCCCTCCACTTT.

The chain carries TRBV7-9 and TRBJ2-7, with D tentatively TRBD1 (5 bases). This CDR3 is 13 amino acids long. From germline, CDR1 is SEHNR and CDR2 FQNEAQ (reference sequence). Trimming removed 6 bases from V and 4 bases from J, with 13 bases in between. CDR3 in DNA: TGTGCCAGCAGTGACAGCTACCGGTACGAGCAGTACTTC. Translated: CASSDSYRYEQYF.

This chain connects TRBV7-8 to TRBJ2-3, with 9 bases identical to TRBD2. V lost 2 bases and J lost 2; bases outside the gene matches: 2. The germline CDR1 and CDR2 sequences are SGHVS and FQNEAQ. This CDR3 spans 15 amino acids. The CDR3 sequence: CASSLPSGITDTQYF. CDR3 sequence (DNA): TGTGCCAGCAGCTTACCTAGCGGGATCACAGATACGCAGTATTTT.

V gene TRBV9 combines with J gene TRBJ2-7, with D unresolved. Looked up from germline, CDR1 is SGDLS and CDR2 is YYNGEE. This CDR3 has 10 amino acids. Trimming took off 4 bases at V and 7 bases at J, with 6 bases between the two ends. The CDR3 DNA reads as TGTGCCAGCAGCCCCGGGGAGCAGTACTTC. It encodes CASSPGEQYF.

The V gene is TRBV7-8, the J gene TRBJ2-3, with D possibly TRBD1 on 6 matching bases. Deletions cut 1 base from V and 7 bases from J, with 18 bases between. The CDR3 sequence is 16 residues long. The germline CDR1 and CDR2 sequences are SGHVS and FQNEAQ. CDR3 loop: CASSLGAGQRGNTQYF. The CDR3 region has the DNA TGTGCCAGCAGCTTAGGGGCCGGACAAAGGGGGAATACGCAGTATTTT.

The chain recombines TRBV4-3 with TRBJ1-1, with D perhaps matching TRBD1 (6 bases). This CDR3 has 14 residues. The germline CDR1 and CDR2 sequences are LGHNA and YSLEER. V lost 4 bases, J lost 7 bases, and 16 bases lay in between. The CDR3 reads CASSPTSDRFEAFF. Here the CDR3 DNA reads TGCGCCAGCAGCCCCACGTCGGACAGATTTGAAGCTTTCTTT.

The chain carries TRBV19 and TRBJ1-2, with D possibly matching TRBD1 (6 bases). Trimming pared 5 bases from V and 4 bases from J, leaving 14 bases between. Per germline, CDR1 LNHDA and CDR2 SQIVND (reference sequence). The CDR3 sequence is 14 residues long. CDR3 sequence: CASSDRTVGYGYTF. Written as DNA, the CDR3 is TGTGCCAGTAGTGACAGGACAGTGGGCTATGGCTACACCTTC.

The chain carries TRBV5-1 and TRBJ1-1, with D maybe TRBD1 (5 bases). The CDR3 totals 14 residues. Germline V gives CDR1 SGHRS, CDR2 YFSETQ. The ends were cut back, 4 bases at V and 5 bases at J, with 15 bases in the middle. The CDR3 DNA sequence: TGCGCCAGCAGCCCGCAGGGTTCTGTAACTGAAGCTTTCTTT. This codes for CASSPQGSVTEAFF.

V is TRBV7-9 and J is TRBJ2-1; 12 bases are a match to TRBD2. J was trimmed by 12 bases and V by 5 bases; bases with no gene match: 11. This CDR3 is built from 15 residues. Germline V lookup: CDR1 SEHNR, CDR2 FQNEAQ (reference sequence). This CDR3 is CASSGWTSGNSLQFF. CDR3 nucleotides: TGTGCCAGCAGCGGGTGGACTAGCGGGAATTCCTTGCAGTTCTTC.

The chain joins TRBV5-1 to TRBJ1-6; D is ambiguous. CDR3 size: 15 residues. The V end lost 3 bases, the J end lost 9 bases, and 16 bases lay between the germline ends. The germline gives CDR1 SGHRS, CDR2 YFSETQ. CDR3 sequence reads: CASSSTERSISPLHF. The CDR3 bases are TGCGCCAGCAGCTCCACCGAAAGGAGCATTTCACCCCTCCACTTT.